A selection of T cell receptor beta chains follows, all from one sample in a study of blood T cells in healthy people across ages. MiXCR, run by TCRdb on the 5' RACE reads, gives a single entry per CDR3 protein. Altogether 1,500,000 or so distinct CDR3 sequences are present, roughly 60% being singletons, with the ten largest covering about 6.7%. Sequenced material: blood. Source of these receptors: a man aged 18-30 years in good health. Both conserved end residues are part of each CDR3. Size is omitted from some rows. Given values are once, few, many or a class for expanded clones.

j_call: TRBJ1-3; v_call: TRBV25-1; clone_size: -; cdr3_length: 16; cdr3_aa: CASSEYRGGSGNTIYF
j_call: TRBJ2-7; v_call: TRBV15; clone_size: few; cdr3_length: 13; cdr3_aa: CATSHGGSSEQYF
j_call: TRBJ1-1; v_call: TRBV4-1; clone_size: -; cdr3_length: 13; cdr3_aa: CASSRIDRGEAFF
j_call: TRBJ2-1; v_call: TRBV20-1; clone_size: -; cdr3_length: 16; cdr3_aa: CSASPWRASSYNEQFF
j_call: TRBJ2-1; v_call: TRBV3-1; clone_size: few; cdr3_length: 14; cdr3_aa: CASSQGLSGGAEFF
j_call: TRBJ2-1; v_call: TRBV11-2; clone_size: -; cdr3_length: 18; cdr3_aa: CASSLDKAFGTSHNEQFF
j_call: TRBJ1-6; v_call: TRBV4-2; clone_size: few; cdr3_length: 15; cdr3_aa: CATLQDSSYNSPLHF
j_call: TRBJ1-4; v_call: TRBV6-6; clone_size: once; cdr3_length: 14; cdr3_aa: CASSLQGRDEKLFF
j_call: TRBJ1-1; v_call: TRBV6-6; clone_size: few; cdr3_length: 13; cdr3_aa: CASGSGGDTEAFF
j_call: TRBJ2-7; v_call: TRBV7-2; clone_size: -; cdr3_length: 15; cdr3_aa: CASSLVLEETYEQYF
j_call: -; v_call: TRBV4-3; clone_size: few; cdr3_length: 16; cdr3_aa: CASSQDLGRGHDEQYF
j_call: TRBJ1-2; v_call: TRBV10-3; clone_size: -; cdr3_length: 15; cdr3_aa: CAITGQGFGLDGYTF
j_call: -; v_call: TRBV12-3/TRBV12-4; clone_size: -; cdr3_length: 14; cdr3_aa: CASSRSGIQETQYF
j_call: TRBJ2-6; v_call: TRBV27; clone_size: -; cdr3_length: 16; cdr3_aa: CASSLLFRGGANVLTF
j_call: TRBJ2-7; v_call: TRBV3-1; clone_size: -; cdr3_length: 15; cdr3_aa: CASSSPGQGNSGQYF
j_call: TRBJ1-2; v_call: TRBV15; clone_size: -; cdr3_length: 15; cdr3_aa: CATSKDRGRFYGYTF
j_call: TRBJ1-5; v_call: TRBV28; clone_size: once; cdr3_length: 18; cdr3_aa: CASTQWGGLAGSNQPQHF
j_call: TRBJ2-3; v_call: TRBV7-2; clone_size: -; cdr3_length: 16; cdr3_aa: CASSLSKGTSTDTQYF
j_call: TRBJ2-7; v_call: TRBV7-2; clone_size: few; cdr3_length: 15; cdr3_aa: CASSLYGRGAYEQYF
j_call: TRBJ2-5; v_call: TRBV29-1; clone_size: -; cdr3_length: 14; cdr3_aa: CSVPGTGGQETQYF
j_call: TRBJ2-7; v_call: TRBV4-2; clone_size: -; cdr3_length: 12; cdr3_aa: CASSQGRTLRYF
j_call: TRBJ2-3; v_call: TRBV29-1; clone_size: -; cdr3_length: 15; cdr3_aa: CSVRASGRSPNTQYF
j_call: TRBJ2-7; v_call: TRBV7-2; clone_size: -; cdr3_length: 15; cdr3_aa: CASSLSGLPPHEQYF
j_call: TRBJ2-2; v_call: TRBV27; clone_size: once; cdr3_length: 15; cdr3_aa: CASSPFQANTGELFF
j_call: TRBJ2-5; v_call: TRBV2; clone_size: few; cdr3_length: 11; cdr3_aa: CASSEKGTQYF
j_call: TRBJ2-7; v_call: TRBV4-1; clone_size: -; cdr3_length: 15; cdr3_aa: CASSQVFGGDDEQYF
j_call: TRBJ2-7; v_call: TRBV6-4; clone_size: few; cdr3_length: 14; cdr3_aa: CASQPQGSAYEQYF
j_call: TRBJ1-5; v_call: TRBV29-1; clone_size: -; cdr3_length: 14; cdr3_aa: CSVGEGGFGQPQHF
j_call: TRBJ1-1; v_call: TRBV7-2; clone_size: -; cdr3_length: 12; cdr3_aa: CASRAMVAEAFF
j_call: TRBJ2-5; v_call: TRBV20-1; clone_size: -; cdr3_length: 13; cdr3_aa: CSARQGARETQYF
j_call: TRBJ1-1; v_call: TRBV5-1; clone_size: -; cdr3_length: 17; cdr3_aa: CASSSSASSPMNTEAFF
j_call: TRBJ2-7; v_call: TRBV24-1; clone_size: -; cdr3_length: 16; cdr3_aa: CATSDLAGLYSYEQYF
j_call: TRBJ2-2; v_call: TRBV11-2; clone_size: -; cdr3_length: 14; cdr3_aa: CASSYHPESGELFF
j_call: TRBJ1-2; v_call: TRBV27; clone_size: few; cdr3_length: 15; cdr3_aa: CASSWNGMDSQSYTF
j_call: -; v_call: TRBV20-1; clone_size: -; cdr3_length: 18; cdr3_aa: CSARDHIRGQGWKNIQYF
j_call: TRBJ1-1; v_call: TRBV7-9; clone_size: -; cdr3_length: 14; cdr3_aa: CAGSLSGRESEAFF
j_call: TRBJ2-7; v_call: TRBV2; clone_size: once; cdr3_length: 12; cdr3_aa: CASSRALDEQYF
j_call: TRBJ2-5; v_call: TRBV4-3; clone_size: -; cdr3_length: 15; cdr3_aa: CASSPLGQAQETQYF
j_call: TRBJ1-2; v_call: TRBV20-1; clone_size: -; cdr3_length: 17; cdr3_aa: CSASQKIVPSLHYGYTF
j_call: TRBJ2-5; v_call: TRBV10-2; clone_size: -; cdr3_length: 18; cdr3_aa: CASSDTRNLRGSQETQYF
j_call: TRBJ2-5; v_call: TRBV20-1; clone_size: few; cdr3_length: 14; cdr3_aa: CSASTGWYQETQYF
j_call: TRBJ2-3; v_call: TRBV27; clone_size: -; cdr3_length: 14; cdr3_aa: CASSLKQLTDTQYF
j_call: TRBJ2-3; v_call: TRBV29-1; clone_size: -; cdr3_length: 13; cdr3_aa: CSVGGLSTDTQYF
j_call: TRBJ1-6; v_call: TRBV15; clone_size: few; cdr3_length: 16; cdr3_aa: CATSIDRGQGVSPLHF
j_call: TRBJ1-4; v_call: TRBV4-1; clone_size: -; cdr3_length: 14; cdr3_aa: CASSQAGSNEKLFF
j_call: TRBJ2-1; v_call: TRBV20-1; clone_size: -; cdr3_length: 15; cdr3_aa: CSARTSGLSYNEQFF
j_call: TRBJ2-4; v_call: TRBV11-3; clone_size: -; cdr3_length: 12; cdr3_aa: CASRGRLNIQYF
j_call: TRBJ2-5; v_call: TRBV4-2; clone_size: few; cdr3_length: 14; cdr3_aa: CASSNRLDQETQYF
j_call: TRBJ2-2; v_call: TRBV29-1; clone_size: -; cdr3_length: 12; cdr3_aa: CSVEKNTGELFF
j_call: TRBJ2-3; v_call: TRBV6-1; clone_size: many; cdr3_length: 14; cdr3_aa: CASSTGLPTDTQYF
j_call: TRBJ2-3; v_call: TRBV20-1; clone_size: -; cdr3_length: 15; cdr3_aa: CSARRSTGRTDTQYF
j_call: TRBJ2-1; v_call: TRBV12-3/TRBV12-4; clone_size: -; cdr3_length: 15; cdr3_aa: CASSSVAGRYNEQFF
j_call: TRBJ2-7; v_call: TRBV20-1; clone_size: -; cdr3_length: 14; cdr3_aa: CSAISDRSSYEQYF